These 29 T cell receptor beta chains came from one sample sequenced in a study of T cells in women clearing cervical HPV infection. Sequencing used immunoSEQ multiplex PCR; TCRdb keeps in-frame clones, though not all of them. The sample shows roughly 22,000 clones, and less than 4% sits with its ten largest clones. The sample comprised blood buffy coat. The source is a woman between 18 and 75 years old with a cervical HPV16 infection that either progressed to CIN3+ or cleared (not recorded which).

On this clone: The sequence runs out 3 residues before the end of the CDR3; the remainder is reconstructed from the germline J gene. This sequence joins TRBV4-1 and TRBJ1-2; TRBD1 might be the D (6 bases). Trimming took off 0 bases at V and 7 bases at J, with 15 bases between the two ends. The CDR3 runs 15 residues. Germline V lookup: CDR1 MGHRA, CDR2 YSYEKL. The CDR3 reads CASSQDVTGKGGYTF. CDR3 DNA (partial): TGCGCCAGCAGCCAAGATGTAACAGGGAAAGGTGGC.

On this clone itself: The CDR3 end falls 3 residues outside the read, so it is completed with the germline J gene. V gene TRBV7-9 combines with J gene TRBJ1-3, with 8 bases aligning to TRBD1. Germline values: CDR1 SEHNR, CDR2 FQNEAQ (reference sequence). Losses at the gene ends were 6 bases for V and 4 bases for J; bases not matched to a gene: 8. The CDR3 length is 15 residues. The CDR3 DNA, read in part, is TGTGCCAGCAGTTCAGGGGGCGCTACGGGAAACACC. Translating it yields CASSSGGATGNT. The entire CDR3 reads CASSSGGATGNTIYF.

About this clone: The missing CDR3 end, 3 residues past where the read stops, is filled in from the germline J gene. The V and J genes are TRBV7-2 and TRBJ1-1; D gene ambiguous. V was clipped by 2 bases and J by 0 bases, with 10 bases between them. Germline loops: CDR1 SGHTA, CDR2 FQGNSA. This CDR3 is built from 15 residues. The CDR3: CASSLRRVVNTEAFF. The sequenced CDR3 bases are TGTGCCAGCAGCTTACGACGGGTAGTGAACACTGAA.

As for this clone: The read falls 3 residues short of the CDR3 end, and the missing part is taken from the germline J gene. The J gene is TRBJ2-7, the V gene TRBV5-1, with TRBD1 matching 9 bases. CDR1 and CDR2 (germline): SGHRS, YFSETQ. J gave up 5 bases and V 3 bases, and 9 bases lay outside the gene matches. The CDR3 covers 15 residues. The part of the CDR3 DNA that was read is TGCGCCAGCAGCTGGGGGGGGACAGGGTCCCACGAG. Its protein is CASSWGGTGSHE. From start to end, the CDR3 is CASSWGGTGSHEQYF.

To note about this clone: Coverage ceases 3 residues before the CDR3 finishes, and the germline J gene fills in the end. The chain uses TRBV6-1 and TRBJ2-5; 7 nucleotides align to TRBD1. J gave up 1 base and V 4 bases, and 3 bases lay outside the gene matches. This CDR3 has 14 amino acids. Germline V gene data show CDR1 as MNHNS and CDR2 as SASEGT. The sequenced CDR3 bases are TGTGCCAGCAGTGGTCACAGGGGCCAAGAGACC. Translating it yields CASSGHRGQET. The whole CDR3 reads CASSGHRGQETQYF.

Concerning this clone itself: The sequenced fragment ends 3 residues before the CDR3 boundary, so the rest is inferred from the germline J gene. The V and J genes are TRBV10-3 and TRBJ2-5; 7 nucleotides line up with TRBD2. From germline, CDR1 is ENHRY and CDR2 SYGVKD. The CDR3 consists of 15 residues. Trimming took 6 bases from V and 0 from J; bases not matched to a gene: 7. The CDR3 loop reads CAIRGDYQNQETQYF. The covered CDR3 bases are TGTGCCATCAGGGGGGACTACCAAAACCAAGAGACC.

Concerning this clone: The DNA ends 3 residues before the CDR3 does, and the rest of the CDR3 is filled in from the germline J gene. V is TRBV20-1 and J is TRBJ1-1; tentative D call: TRBD1 (6 bases). The CDR3 is 13 residues long. The ends were cut back, 1 base at V and 5 bases at J, with 11 bases in the middle. Germline V gives CDR1 DFQATT, CDR2 SNEGSKA (reference sequence). CDR3 in amino acids: CSARGGRGTEAFF. The part of the CDR3 DNA that was read is TGCAGTGCTAGAGGGGGGCGCGGGACTGAA.

A note on this clone: The read ends 3 residues shy of where the CDR3 ends; the end is completed using the germline J gene. The rearrangement uses TRBV20-1 and TRBJ1-2; TRBD1 matches 11 bases. CDR1 DFQATT and CDR2 SNEGSKA come from the germline V gene (reference sequence). This CDR3 contains 15 residues. Trimming cost V 0 bases and J 4 bases; bases outside gene matches: 4. The DNA read from the CDR3 is TGCAGTGCTAGAGATGGGACAGGGGGGTTCTATGGC. It yields the protein CSARDGTGGFYG. The CDR3 reads in full as CSARDGTGGFYGYTF.

As to this clone: Read coverage stops 3 residues before the CDR3 terminus; the germline J gene supplies the remainder. This rearrangement joins TRBV5-1 to TRBJ2-2; D perhaps matches TRBD1 (6 bases). V lost 0 bases and J 0 bases, leaving 6 bases between the germline ends. In germline, CDR1 is SGHRS, CDR2 YFSETQ. CDR3 length equals 15 residues. The CDR3 region is CASSLDRANTGELFF. The DNA read from the CDR3 is TGCGCCAGCAGCTTGGACAGGGCGAACACCGGGGAG.

Remarks on this clone: The read ends 3 residues early relative to the CDR3; the germline J gene fills the gap. The chain joins TRBV7-3 to TRBJ2-7; 7 bases are shared with TRBD1. This CDR3 comprises 15 residues. V lost 5 bases to trimming and J lost 3 bases; unmatched junction nucleotides: 10. Germline loops: CDR1 SGHTA, CDR2 FQGTGA. The CDR3 sequence: CASSKSGTVFYEQYF. Partial CDR3 DNA: TGTGCCAGCAGCAAATCCGGGACAGTATTCTACGAG.

A word on this clone: The read stops 3 residues short of the end of the CDR3; the missing end is completed from the germline J gene. The chain links TRBV30 to TRBJ2-7, with 9 bases lining up with TRBD1. This CDR3 is 16 amino acids long. Trimming took 4 bases from V and 3 from J; bases not matched to a gene: 13. Per the germline V gene, CDR1 is GTSNPN and CDR2 is SVGIG (reference sequence). Partial CDR3 DNA: TGTGCCTGGAAAAAACCCCTCGGGACAGGGAACTACGAG. This sequence encodes CAWKKPLGTGNYE. The full-length CDR3 reads as CAWKKPLGTGNYEQYF.

In the case of this clone: The read gets to within 3 residues of the CDR3 end, and the germline J gene fills in the rest. V gene TRBV6-2 or TRBV6-3 combines with J gene TRBJ1-1; D call uncertain. This CDR3 is 15 amino acids long. The germline V gene has CDR1 MNHEY and CDR2 SVGEGT. The V end was cut by 2 bases, the J end by 4 bases, with 14 bases between. The CDR3 bases that were read are TGTGCCAGCAGTTACCACTCTATATCGGTCACTGAA. This encodes CASSYHSISVTE. The complete CDR3 sequence is CASSYHSISVTEAFF.

With respect to this clone: Read sequence stops 3 residues before the CDR3 end, and the germline J gene provides the missing end. The rearrangement links TRBV7-2 to TRBJ1-1; D not certain. Looked up from germline, CDR1 is SGHTA and CDR2 is FQGNSA. The CDR3 runs to 13 residues. The CDR3 spells CASSLVKGSEAFF. The CDR3 DNA, read in part, is TGTGCCAGCAGCTTAGTTAAAGGCTCCGAA.

The sequenced part of the CDR3 DNA is TGCAGTGCTCAGCTAGCGGCGGAGACC. It is translated as CSAQLAAET. The whole CDR3 sequence is CSAQLAAETQYF. The rearrangement links TRBV20-1 to TRBJ2-5, with 7 nucleotides matching TRBD2. The read terminates 3 residues ahead of where the CDR3 ends, so the germline J gene completes it. The CDR3 consists of 12 residues. CDR1 is DFQATT, CDR2 SNEGSKA, per germline (reference sequence). With V trimmed by 5 bases and J by 5 bases, 5 bases remained unmatched.

Notes on this clone: Sequencing ends 3 residues short of the CDR3 end; the germline J gene provides the rest. The chain couples TRBV7-9 to TRBJ1-1; 10 nucleotides align to TRBD1. This CDR3 has 14 residues. Trimming removed 5 bases from V and 7 bases from J; junction bases left unmatched: 7. Germline-derived CDR1 and CDR2 are SEHNR and FQNEAQ (reference sequence). The CDR3: CASSVDRGHVEAFF. Partial CDR3 DNA: TGTGCCAGCAGCGTAGACAGGGGGCATGTTGAA.

The CDR3 DNA, read in part, is TGTGCCAGTAGTCCGACAACAGGGAAAAAA. This gives the protein CASSPTTGKK. The CDR3 reads in full as CASSPTTGKKLFF. The chain carries TRBV19 and TRBJ1-4, with D tentatively TRBD1 (6 bases). The DNA ends 3 residues before the CDR3 does, and the rest of the CDR3 is filled in from the germline J gene. Between the trimmed V and J ends, which lost 5 bases and 9 bases, there was a span of 13 bases. The CDR3 loop spans 13 amino acids. The germline gives CDR1 LNHDA, CDR2 SQIVND (reference sequence).

This clone is medium-sized (0.01 to 0.1%) by frequency. Read data end 3 residues before the CDR3 end; the end is taken from the germline J gene. V usage is TRBV19 and J usage is TRBJ2-5; 7 bases line up with TRBD1. The CDR3 is made up of 13 amino acids. V gave up 3 bases and J gave up 4 bases; unmatched junction bases: 2. Germline CDR1 reads LNHDA; CDR2 reads SQIVND (reference sequence). CDR3 DNA, as far as it was read: TGTGCCAGTAGTATCACAGGGGCAGAGACC. It specifies CASSITGAET. The entire CDR3 reads CASSITGAETQYF.

Concerning this clone itself: Read data end 3 residues before the CDR3 end; the end is taken from the germline J gene. The V call is TRBV19, the J call TRBJ2-3, with D maybe TRBD1 (5 bases). The CDR3 runs to 15 residues. The V end was cut by 3 bases, the J end by 0 bases, with 10 bases between. The V gene's germline CDR1 is LNHDA and CDR2 SQIVND (reference sequence). The CDR3 spells CASSIEGQSTDTQYF. Partial CDR3 DNA: TGTGCCAGTAGTATTGAAGGACAAAGCACAGATACG.

In the case of this clone: The CDR3 goes on 3 residues after the read ends, and that part is filled in from the germline J gene. The chain links TRBV9 to TRBJ1-2; the D gene is possibly TRBD1 (5 bases). Germline CDR1 reads SGDLS; CDR2 reads YYNGEE. The CDR3 spans 14 residues. This CDR3 reads CASSVDTGGGGYTF. CDR3 DNA, as far as it was read: TGTGCCAGCAGCGTAGATACGGGGGGAGGGGGC.

Partial CDR3 DNA: TGTGCCAGCAGCCGACAGGGGGCCTACGAG. Translated, it gives CASSRQGAYE. The whole CDR3 region reads CASSRQGAYEQYF. The chain employs TRBV5-6 and TRBJ2-7; TRBD1 agrees at 9 bases. The read falls 3 residues short of the CDR3 end, and the missing part is taken from the germline J gene. From germline, CDR1 is SGHDT and CDR2 YYEEEE. CDR3 length: 13 residues. Unmatched junction bases numbered 1, after V lost 4 bases and J lost 2 bases.

Concerning this clone: Coverage ceases 3 residues before the CDR3 finishes, and the germline J gene fills in the end. This chain links TRBV5-1 with TRBJ2-1, with 7 bases that match TRBD2. Germline CDR1 and CDR2: SGHRS and YFSETQ. CDR3 length equals 17 residues. The J segment lost 0 bases and the V segment lost 1 base, leaving 7 bases of the junction unmatched. This chain's CDR3 is CASSLLPGGSSYNEQFF. The CDR3 bases that were read are TGCGCCAGCAGCTTGTTGCCGGGGGGTAGCTCCTACAATGAG. The full variable domain, completed using reference TRBV5-1 and TRBJ2-1, is KAGVTQTPRYLIKTRGQQVTLSCSPISGHRSVSWYQQTPGQGLQFLFEYFSETQRNKGNFPGRFSGRQFSNSRSEMNVSTLELGDSALYLCASSLLPGGSSYNEQFFGPGTRLTVL.

On this clone: The read ends 3 residues before the CDR3 terminus; that terminus is restored from the germline J gene. J is TRBJ1-1 and V is TRBV19; 7 positions match TRBD1. Trimming took 3 bases from V and 4 from J; bases not matched to a gene: 14. CDR3 size: 17 residues. CDR1 is LNHDA and CDR2 is SQIVND in the germline V gene (reference sequence). CDR3 DNA, as far as it was read: TGTGCCAGTAGTATTAGGACAGGTGGGATTGGGAGCACTGAA. Amino acid sequence: CASSIRTGGIGSTE. The whole CDR3 sequence is CASSIRTGGIGSTEAFF.

About this clone: The CDR3 end is not reached by the read, which stops 3 residues before it; the germline J gene fills it in. The chain links TRBV20-1 to TRBJ2-3, with D possibly being TRBD1 or TRBD2 (5 bases each). Germline CDR1 DFQATT, CDR2 SNEGSKA (reference sequence). CDR3 length: 15 amino acids. Between the trimmed V and J ends, which lost 5 bases and 0 bases, there was a span of 15 bases. The CDR3 loop reads CSAAEGKASTDTQYF. The covered CDR3 bases are TGCAGTGCTGCCGAGGGGAAGGCTAGCACAGATACG.

About this clone: The sequence runs out 3 residues before the end of the CDR3; the remainder is reconstructed from the germline J gene. This chain connects TRBV10-3 to TRBJ2-3; TRBD1 aligns across 7 bases. Trimming removed 7 bases from V and 2 bases from J; junction bases left unmatched: 3. The CDR3 is made up of 13 amino acids. The germline V gene has CDR1 ENHRY and CDR2 SYGVKD. The CDR3 sequence: CAIKGGVTDTQYF. The covered CDR3 bases are TGTGCCATCAAAGGGGGCGTCACAGATACG.

Comment on this clone: The sequenced fragment ends 3 residues before the CDR3 boundary, so the rest is inferred from the germline J gene. The gene calls are TRBV12-3 or TRBV12-4 and TRBJ2-7; 10 bases fit TRBD2. V lost 8 bases to trimming and J lost 2 bases; unmatched junction nucleotides: 3. The CDR3 contains 13 residues. The CDR3 is CASRTSGTYEQYF. The covered CDR3 bases are TGTGCCAGCCGGACTAGCGGCACCTACGAG.

As to this clone: The read finishes 3 residues shy of the CDR3 end, and the germline J gene is used to complete it. The V and J genes are TRBV5-6 and TRBJ2-7, with 7 bases fitting TRBD2. This CDR3 region has 13 residues. Germline CDR1 and CDR2: SGHDT and YYEEEE. V gave up 1 base and J gave up 5 bases; unmatched junction bases: 3. CDR3 region: CASSLWGGNEQYF. Partial CDR3 DNA: TGTGCCAGCAGCTTGTGGGGGGGTAACGAG.

Concerning this clone itself: The sequenced fragment ends 3 residues before the CDR3 boundary, so the rest is inferred from the germline J gene. This chain uses TRBV7-6 with TRBJ2-5; D remains ambiguous. Germline V gives CDR1 SGHVS, CDR2 FNYEAQ. CDR3 size: 17 residues. V lost 2 bases, J lost 4 bases, and 20 bases lay in between. The sequenced part of the CDR3 DNA is TGTGCCAGCAGCTTAATTACCCGAGTCCGGTACCGAGAGACC. Translating gives CASSLITRVRYRET. The whole CDR3 reads CASSLITRVRYRETQYF.

Turning to this clone: The read terminates 3 residues ahead of where the CDR3 ends, so the germline J gene completes it. This chain uses TRBV28 with TRBJ2-3; D is unclear. The CDR3 has 15 residues. The V gene lost 4 bases and the J gene lost 6 bases, with 17 bases spanning the gap. Germline CDR1 and CDR2: MDHEN and SYDVKM. The covered CDR3 bases are TGTGCCAGCAGTTCATTCAATGATAACAAGGATACG. Its protein is CASSSFNDNKDT. The full-length CDR3 reads as CASSSFNDNKDTQYF.

Of note for this clone: Coverage ceases 3 residues before the CDR3 finishes, and the germline J gene fills in the end. This sequence joins TRBV7-9 and TRBJ2-7; maybe TRBD1 (6 bases). Germline V gene sequence: CDR1 SEHNR, CDR2 FQNEAQ (reference sequence). Trimming removed 2 bases from V and 2 bases from J, with 10 bases in between. The CDR3 spans 14 residues. The CDR3 here is CASSLTRDTYEQYF. CDR3 DNA, as far as it was read: TGTGCCAGCAGCTTAACCAGGGACACCTACGAG.